A single sample gave rise to the 11 T cell receptor beta chains below, sequenced in a study of shared clonotypes between healthy human individuals. Repertoires were generated with immunoSEQ multiplex PCR, while TCRdb's copy carries only in-frame clones and drops some. The sample holds hundreds of thousands of clones, approximately 77% seen once. Sequenced input: PBMCs. The receptors originated from a woman aged 40-49 years in good health. Some clones in this sample may be carry-over from other donors' samples.

This chain uses TRBV2 with TRBJ1-5, with D maybe TRBD1 (6 bases). The CDR3 has 14 amino acids. V lost 3 bases, J lost 5 bases, and 11 bases lay in between. Germline CDR1 SNHLY, CDR2 FYNNEI. The CDR3 region has the DNA TGTGCCAGCAGTGAGAGGGGGAGGGATCAGCCCCAGCATTTT. The encoded protein is CASSERGRDQPQHF.

As concerns this clone: A far larger clone is a single base away, which makes a read error likely. This chain links TRBV2 with TRBJ1-2, with a weak D call TRBD1 (6 bases). Looked up from germline, CDR1 is SNHLY and CDR2 is FYNNEI. The CDR3 contains 12 residues. In DNA, the CDR3 is TGTGCCAGTTCCGGGACACGCTATGGCCACACCTTC. It encodes CASSGTRYGHTF. Full variable domain (rest looked up from reference TRBV2 and TRBJ1-2): EPEVTQTPSHQVTQMGQEVILRCVPISNHLYFYWYRQILGQKVEFLVSFYNNEISEKSEIFDDQFSVERPDGSNFTLKIRSTKLEDSAMYFCASSGTRYGHTFGSGTRLTVV.

The rearrangement uses TRBV10-3 and TRBJ2-1, with TRBD2 matching over 8 bases. J was trimmed by 8 bases and V by 8 bases; bases with no gene match: 14. The germline CDR1 and CDR2 sequences are ENHRY and SYGVKD. CDR3 length: 15 residues. The CDR3 coding sequence is TGTGCCATCGCGAGAGCAGCGGGAGTGGGTGATGAGCAGTTCTTC. Protein product: CAIARAAGVGDEQFF.

In DNA, the CDR3 is TGTGCCAGCATCCTACGCGGGCAGGGGAACACTGAAGCTTTCTTT. It translates to CASILRGQGNTEAFF. The chain joins TRBV13 to TRBJ1-1; weak D call: TRBD1 (5 bases). The CDR3 runs 15 residues. Germline CDR1 reads PRHDT; CDR2 reads FYEKMQ (reference sequence). Trimming removed 7 bases from V and 1 base from J, with 16 bases in between.

Regarding this clone: One base separates it from a far larger clone, so it is likely a read error. The sample carries other DNA sequences with the same CDR3. The chain recombines TRBV29-1 with TRBJ2-5; 8 bases line up with TRBD2. Germline V gene data show CDR1 as SQVTM and CDR2 as ANQGSEA. There are 13 residues in the CDR3. The V segment lost 4 bases and the J segment 5 bases; nucleotides outside the gene matches: 6. The CDR3 region is CSVATSAGETQYF. For the CDR3, the DNA is TGCAGCGTTGCGACTAGCGCAGGGGAGACCCAGTACTTC.

The chain has TRBV5-1 and TRBJ1-2; 10 nucleotides line up with TRBD1. The CDR3 runs 16 residues. J lost 4 bases, V lost 0 bases, and 6 bases had no gene match. The germline gives CDR1 SGHRS, CDR2 YFSETQ. The CDR3 here is CASSLGQGAVSYGYTF. DNA for the CDR3: TGCGCCAGCAGCTTGGGACAGGGGGCAGTCAGCTATGGCTACACCTTC. Complete variable domain (other parts from reference TRBV5-1 and TRBJ1-2): KAGVTQTPRYLIKTRGQQVTLSCSPISGHRSVSWYQQTPGQGLQFLFEYFSETQRNKGNFPGRFSGRQFSNSRSEMNVSTLELGDSALYLCASSLGQGAVSYGYTFGSGTRLTVV.

V is TRBV21-1 and J is TRBJ2-7; TRBD2, the table's D call, was not compared with the DNA. TRBV21-1 is a recognized pseudogene. CDR3 length: 16 amino acids. The CDR3 protein is CASSNQLAGGPHEQYF. CDR3 in DNA: TGTGCCAGCAGCAACCAACTAGCGGGAGGGCCCCACGAGCAGTACTTC.

V and J are TRBV7-9 and TRBJ2-7; D is possibly TRBD1 or TRBD2 (6 bases each). The CDR3 contains 15 residues. CDR1 SEHNR and CDR2 FQNEAQ come from the germline V gene (reference sequence). V was pared by 5 bases and J by 3 bases, with 17 bases between. The CDR3 region has the DNA TGTGCCAGCAGCGGGCGGGACAAAGGATTCTACGAGCAGTACTTC. Protein product: CASSGRDKGFYEQYF.

Only a few counts were recorded for this clone. Here the CDR3 DNA reads TGCGCCAGCAGCTTGGTGGGTGGAACGAACAGCGAGCAGTACTTC. Its protein is CASSLVGGTNSEQYF. The chain recombines TRBV5-1 with TRBJ2-7; D is unclear. The CDR3 length is 15 residues. The germline V gene encodes CDR1 SGHRS and CDR2 YFSETQ. The germline V and J ends were trimmed by 0 bases and 6 bases, with 16 bases remaining between them. The full variable domain, with the rest looked up from reference TRBV5-1 and TRBJ2-7, is KAGVTQTPRYLIKTRGQQVTLSCSPISGHRSVSWYQQTPGQGLQFLFEYFSETQRNKGNFPGRFSGRQFSNSRSEMNVSTLELGDSALYLCASSLVGGTNSEQYFGPGTRLTVT.

V is TRBV9 and J is TRBJ2-1, with D maybe TRBD1 (5 bases). The CDR3 covers 15 residues. Germline loops: CDR1 SGDLS, CDR2 YYNGEE. V lost 7 bases to trimming and J lost 7 bases, with 21 bases between them. The CDR3 loop is CASQRWGSGANEQFF. Here the CDR3 DNA reads TGTGCCAGCCAGCGTTGGGGAAGTGGGGCAAATGAGCAGTTCTTC.

The V and J genes are TRBV28 and TRBJ2-3, with unresolved D. CDR1 is MDHEN and CDR2 is SYDVKM in the germline V gene. The CDR3 extends over 12 amino acids. V gave up 6 bases and J gave up 6 bases, with 10 bases separating them. CDR3 amino acids: CASRDRIDTQYF. In DNA, the CDR3 is TGTGCCAGCAGGGACCGAATTGATACGCAGTATTTT.